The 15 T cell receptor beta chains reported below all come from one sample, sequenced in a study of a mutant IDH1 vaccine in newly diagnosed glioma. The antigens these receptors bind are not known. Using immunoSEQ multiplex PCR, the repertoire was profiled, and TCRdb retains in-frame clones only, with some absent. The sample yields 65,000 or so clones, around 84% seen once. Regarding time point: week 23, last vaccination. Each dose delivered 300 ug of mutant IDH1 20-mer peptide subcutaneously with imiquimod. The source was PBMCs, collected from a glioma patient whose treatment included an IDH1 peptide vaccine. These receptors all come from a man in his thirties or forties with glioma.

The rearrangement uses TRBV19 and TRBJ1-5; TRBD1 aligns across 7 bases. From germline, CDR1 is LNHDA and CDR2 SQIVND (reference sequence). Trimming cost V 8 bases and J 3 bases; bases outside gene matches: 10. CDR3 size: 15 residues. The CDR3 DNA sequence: TGTGCCAGTTGGAACCGGGACAGTTCCAATCAGCCCCAGCATTTT. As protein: CASWNRDSSNQPQHF.

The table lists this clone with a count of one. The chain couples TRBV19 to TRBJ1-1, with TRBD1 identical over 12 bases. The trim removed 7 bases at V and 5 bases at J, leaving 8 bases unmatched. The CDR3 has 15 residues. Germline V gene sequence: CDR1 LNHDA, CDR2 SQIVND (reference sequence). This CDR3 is CASTIWDRGRTEAFF. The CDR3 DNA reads TGTGCCAGTACCATCTGGGACAGGGGGCGGACTGAAGCTTTCTTT.

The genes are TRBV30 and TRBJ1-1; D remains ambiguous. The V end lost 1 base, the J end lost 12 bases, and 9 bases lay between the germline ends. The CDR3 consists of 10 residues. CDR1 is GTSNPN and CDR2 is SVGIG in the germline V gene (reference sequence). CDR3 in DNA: TGTGCCTGGAGTGAGGTACAGCCTTTCTTT. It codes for CAWSEVQPFF. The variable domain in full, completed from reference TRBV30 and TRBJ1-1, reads SQTIHQWPATLVQPVGSPLSLECTVEGTSNPNLYWYRQAAGRGLQLLFYSVGIGQISSEVPQNLSASRPQDRQFILSSKKLLLSDSGFYLCAWSEVQPFFGQGTRLTVV.

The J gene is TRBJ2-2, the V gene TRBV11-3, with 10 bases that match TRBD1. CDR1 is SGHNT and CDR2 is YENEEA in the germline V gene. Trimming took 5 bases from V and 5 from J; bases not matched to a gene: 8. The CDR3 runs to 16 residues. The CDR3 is CASSIRDRGPTGELFF. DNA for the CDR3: TGTGCCAGCAGCATCCGGGACAGGGGCCCGACCGGGGAGCTGTTTTTT.

The chain's CDR3 is CASSQGEGTRGTYEQYF. The CDR3 DNA is TGCGCCAGCAGCCAAGGAGAGGGGACCCGGGGGACCTACGAGCAGTACTTC. The gene calls are TRBV4-1 and TRBJ2-7; TRBD2 might be the D (6 bases). CDR1 and CDR2 (germline): MGHRA, YSYEKL. The CDR3 sequence is 17 residues long. The V end was cut by 1 base, the J end by 2 bases, with 18 bases between.

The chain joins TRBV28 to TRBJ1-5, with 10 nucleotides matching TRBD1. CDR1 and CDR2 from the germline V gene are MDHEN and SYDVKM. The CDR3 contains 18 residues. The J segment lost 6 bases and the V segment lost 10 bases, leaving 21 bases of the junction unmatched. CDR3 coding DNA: TGTGCCATCTTGATGGGACAGGGGACCGGTGGACGCTTTCAGCCCCAGCATTTT. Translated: CAILMGQGTGGRFQPQHF.

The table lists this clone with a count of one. The CDR3 nucleotides are TGTGCCAGCAGTTTAATTTTATCGGACAGGGGCCACAATGAGCAGTTCTTC. Translated: CASSLILSDRGHNEQFF. This chain uses TRBV28 with TRBJ2-1, with 9 bases that match TRBD1. CDR3 size: 17 residues. The V segment lost 2 bases and the J segment 5 bases; nucleotides outside the gene matches: 10. The germline V gene has CDR1 MDHEN and CDR2 SYDVKM.

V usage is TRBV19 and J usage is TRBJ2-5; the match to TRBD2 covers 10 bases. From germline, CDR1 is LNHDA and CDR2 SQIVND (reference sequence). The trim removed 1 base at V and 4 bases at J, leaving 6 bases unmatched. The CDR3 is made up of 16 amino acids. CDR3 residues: CASSIGLAGAGETQYF. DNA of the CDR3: TGTGCCAGTAGTATAGGGCTAGCGGGGGCGGGAGAGACCCAGTACTTC.

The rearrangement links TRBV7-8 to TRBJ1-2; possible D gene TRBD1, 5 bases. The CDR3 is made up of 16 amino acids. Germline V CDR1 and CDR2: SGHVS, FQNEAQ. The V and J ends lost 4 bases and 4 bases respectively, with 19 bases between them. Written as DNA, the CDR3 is TGTGCCAGCAGCTCAGTCGGTACGGGGCGCGCCTATGGCTACACCTTC. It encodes CASSSVGTGRAYGYTF.

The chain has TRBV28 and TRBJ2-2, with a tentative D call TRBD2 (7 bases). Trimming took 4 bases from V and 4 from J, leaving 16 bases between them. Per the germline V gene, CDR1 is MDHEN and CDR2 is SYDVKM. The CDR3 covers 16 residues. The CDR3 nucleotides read TGTGCCAGCAGTTCCCCCCGGGGGGCGACCACCGGGGAGCTGTTTTTT. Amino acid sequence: CASSSPRGATTGELFF.

The CDR3 protein is CASSQERIGEGDEQFF. The CDR3, as DNA: TGTGCCAGCAGCCAAGAGAGAATAGGGGAAGGAGATGAGCAGTTCTTC. This chain links TRBV4-2 with TRBJ2-1, with TRBD1 as a possible D gene (5 bases). Trimming removed 0 bases from V and 8 bases from J, with 17 bases in between. Germline CDR1 LGHNA, CDR2 YNFKEQ. The CDR3 contains 16 residues.

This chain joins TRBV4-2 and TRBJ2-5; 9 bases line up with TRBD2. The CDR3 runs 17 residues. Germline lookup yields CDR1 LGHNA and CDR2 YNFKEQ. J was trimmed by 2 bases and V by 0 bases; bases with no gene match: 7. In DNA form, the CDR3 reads TGTGCCAGCAGCCAAGACAACGGACTAGCGATACAAGAGACCCAGTACTTC. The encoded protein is CASSQDNGLAIQETQYF.

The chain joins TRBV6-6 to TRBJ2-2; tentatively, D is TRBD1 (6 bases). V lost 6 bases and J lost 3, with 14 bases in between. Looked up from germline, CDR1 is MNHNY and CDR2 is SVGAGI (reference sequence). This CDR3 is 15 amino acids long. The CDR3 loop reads CASRIIQGYTGELFF. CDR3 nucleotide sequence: TGTGCCAGCAGGATCATACAGGGATACACCGGGGAGCTGTTTTTT.

The CDR3 DNA reads as TGTGCCATCAGTGAGACCACGGGCACGGTCAGTAATCAGCCCCAGCATTTT. This sequence encodes CAISETTGTVSNQPQHF. The chain has TRBV10-3 and TRBJ1-5, with unresolved D. V gave up 2 bases and J gave up 4 bases, with 18 bases separating them. CDR3 size: 17 residues. The V gene's germline CDR1 is ENHRY and CDR2 SYGVKD.

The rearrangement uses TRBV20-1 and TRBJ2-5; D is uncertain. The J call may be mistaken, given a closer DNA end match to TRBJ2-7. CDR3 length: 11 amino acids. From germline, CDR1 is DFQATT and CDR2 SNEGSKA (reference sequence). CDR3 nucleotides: TGCAGTGTCCAGATCTCCTACGAGCAGTACTTC. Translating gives CSVQISYEQYF.